The 27 T cell receptor beta chains listed next were all sequenced from one sample in a study of shared clonotypes between healthy human individuals. Profiling relied on immunoSEQ multiplex PCR, and the TCRdb table lists in-frame clones only, not all of them. This table has roughly 2.5 million clones, roughly nine tenths appearing once. What was sequenced was naive CD4+ T cells sorted from blood. Subset indicated: CD45RA+ positively selected. These receptors came from a young man in good health.

The chain links TRBV6-1 to TRBJ2-1, with TRBD1 identical over 9 bases. The CDR3 is 15 residues long. Germline CDR1 is MNHNS and CDR2 is SASEGT. The ends lost 7 bases at V and 7 bases at J; junction bases unmatched: 11. The CDR3 region has the DNA TGTGCCAGCACCGCAGGGACAGGGAGTGGGAATGAGCAGTTCTTC. This codes for CASTAGTGSGNEQFF.

The genes are TRBV30 and TRBJ2-5; 8 bases align to TRBD1. This CDR3 is 12 amino acids long. The V gene's germline CDR1 is GTSNPN and CDR2 SVGIG (reference sequence). The V and J ends lost 7 bases and 5 bases, in that order; junction bases with no gene match: 6. CDR3 DNA: TGTGCCTCTGGGACAGGTTCGGAGACCCAGTACTTC. Amino acid sequence: CASGTGSETQYF.

This clone was found once. The chain uses TRBV5-1 and TRBJ2-5; D perhaps matches TRBD1 (6 bases). Trimming left V 0 bases short and J 4 bases short, with 13 bases between. This CDR3 comprises 15 residues. Germline V CDR1 and CDR2: SGHRS, YFSETQ. This CDR3 reads CASSLGGFRGETQYF. CDR3 bases: TGCGCCAGCAGCTTGGGGGGCTTCAGGGGAGAGACCCAGTACTTC.

This chain joins TRBV30 and TRBJ1-4; a weak D match, TRBD1 (6 bases). Germline V gene lookup returns CDR1 GTSNPN and CDR2 SVGIG (reference sequence). This CDR3 is built from 11 residues. Trimming took off 1 base at V and 14 bases at J, with 11 bases between the two ends. CDR3 amino acids: CAWSGWDKLFF. The CDR3 DNA reads TGTGCCTGGAGTGGCTGGGACAAGCTGTTTTTT.

This chain connects TRBV7-8 to TRBJ2-5; possible D gene TRBD2, 6 bases. Germline CDR1 is SGHVS and CDR2 is FQNEAQ. The CDR3 is made up of 13 amino acids. Trimming removed 4 bases from V and 7 bases from J, with 13 bases in between. The CDR3 spells CASSSTLEGTQYF. Written as DNA, the CDR3 is TGTGCCAGCAGCTCGACCCTGGAGGGGACCCAGTACTTC.

The chain employs TRBV5-1 and TRBJ2-7, with D perhaps matching TRBD1 (6 bases). V was pared by 2 bases and J by 1 base, with 10 bases between. The CDR3 extends over 14 amino acids. Looked up from germline, CDR1 is SGHRS and CDR2 is YFSETQ. The CDR3 here is CASSFETGSYEQYF. CDR3 bases: TGCGCCAGCAGCTTTGAGACAGGTTCCTACGAGCAGTACTTC.

The V and J genes are TRBV5-1 and TRBJ2-1; TRBD1 matches 7 bases. Germline V gene data show CDR1 as SGHRS and CDR2 as YFSETQ. J was trimmed by 8 bases and V by 0 bases; bases with no gene match: 8. CDR3 length equals 15 residues. The CDR3 spells CASSLAQVGGDEQFF. The CDR3 DNA sequence: TGCGCCAGCAGCTTGGCCCAGGTAGGGGGCGATGAGCAGTTCTTC.

The J gene is TRBJ1-6, the V gene TRBV15, with TRBD1 matching over 7 bases. V was pared by 0 bases and J by 10 bases, with 6 bases of the junction left unmatched. Germline-derived CDR1 and CDR2 are LNHNV and YYDKDF (reference sequence). The CDR3 spans 15 residues. The DNA for the CDR3 is TGTGCCACCAGCAGAGATAGAGGGACAGCCTCACCCCTCCACTTT. It specifies CATSRDRGTASPLHF.

For this clone: Other nucleotide sequences in the sample specify the same CDR3. The chain is built from TRBV19 and TRBJ2-7; 10 bases match TRBD2. CDR1 LNHDA and CDR2 SQIVND come from the germline V gene (reference sequence). This CDR3 is 14 amino acids long. The V gene end was trimmed by 1 base and the J gene end by 3 bases; junction bases not matched to a gene: 0. This chain's CDR3 is CASSIGTSGYEQYF. Here the CDR3 DNA reads TGTGCCAGTAGTATAGGGACTAGCGGCTACGAGCAGTACTTC.

V is TRBV7-2 and J is TRBJ2-3; 9 positions match TRBD2. This CDR3 is built from 14 residues. Germline CDR1 and CDR2: SGHTA and FQGNSA. With V trimmed by 5 bases and J by 6 bases, 6 bases remained unmatched. CDR3 protein: CASSRSGRLDTQYF. CDR3 sequence (DNA): TGTGCCAGCAGCCGGAGCGGGAGGTTGGATACGCAGTATTTT.

The rearrangement uses TRBV6-1 and TRBJ1-5; D is uncertain. The germline V gene encodes CDR1 MNHNS and CDR2 SASEGT. The CDR3 contains 18 residues. The V end lost 6 bases, the J end lost 0 bases, and 21 bases lay between the germline ends. The CDR3 region is CASRERHSSYGSNQPQHF. CDR3 DNA: TGTGCCAGCAGAGAAAGACACAGCAGTTACGGTAGCAATCAGCCCCAGCATTTT.

The chain links TRBV5-6 to TRBJ1-4, with D unclear. The CDR3 is made up of 15 amino acids. The V gene lost 9 bases and the J gene lost 0 bases, with 15 bases spanning the gap. Germline V gene sequence: CDR1 SGHDT, CDR2 YYEEEE. The CDR3 reads CATSKEGATNEKLFF. The CDR3 DNA reads as TGTGCCACCTCCAAAGAGGGTGCAACTAATGAAAAACTGTTTTTT. The full variable domain, its missing parts supplied by reference TRBV5-6 and TRBJ1-4, is DAGVTQSPTHLIKTRGQQVTLRCSPKSGHDTVSWYQQALGQGPQFIFQYYEEEERQRGNFPDRFSGHQFPNYSSELNVNALLLGDSALYLCATSKEGATNEKLFFGSGTQLSVL.

CDR3 in DNA: TGTGCCAGTAGTATTCTAGCGGATAACGACAATGAGCAGTTCTTC. It translates to CASSILADNDNEQFF. The V call is TRBV19, the J call TRBJ2-1; 7 bases map to TRBD2. Germline assignment: CDR1 LNHDA and CDR2 SQIVND (reference sequence). With 3 bases clipped from V and 5 bases from J, the junction kept 7 bases outside the gene matches. The CDR3 runs 15 residues.

The chain uses TRBV27 and TRBJ1-6; 8 bases map to TRBD1. This CDR3 is 12 amino acids long. V trimming: 6 bases; J trimming: 13 bases; junction bases outside the gene matches: 5. Germline-derived CDR1 and CDR2 are MNHEY and SMNVEV (reference sequence). This CDR3 reads CASRTGQGPLHF. The CDR3 DNA sequence: TGTGCCAGCAGGACTGGACAGGGCCCCCTCCACTTT.

This chain connects TRBV5-4 to TRBJ2-1; 9 nucleotides agree with TRBD1. V gave up 4 bases and J gave up 4 bases; unmatched junction bases: 6. The germline CDR1 and CDR2 sequences are SGHNT and YYREEE (reference sequence). CDR3 length: 15 residues. The CDR3 DNA reads TGTGCCAGCAGCCACCGGGACAGGGCTTACAATGAGCAGTTCTTC. This translates into CASSHRDRAYNEQFF.

The rearrangement uses TRBV7-9 and TRBJ2-1; D is unclear. The CDR3 is 13 residues long. Germline loops: CDR1 SEHNR, CDR2 FQNEAQ (reference sequence). The V and J ends lost 5 bases and 7 bases respectively, with 12 bases between them. The CDR3 bases are TGTGCCAGCAGCCTAGGCCCCCTTAATGAGCAGTTCTTC. It specifies CASSLGPLNEQFF. Full variable domain (rest looked up from reference TRBV7-9 and TRBJ2-1): DTGVSQNPRHKITKRGQNVTFRCDPISEHNRLYWYRQTLGQGPEFLTYFQNEAQLEKSRLLSDRFSAERPKGSFSTLEIQRTEQGDSAMYLCASSLGPLNEQFFGPGTRLTVL.

The rearrangement joins TRBV6-5 to TRBJ2-7; D remains ambiguous. Trimming shortened V by 0 bases and J by 2 bases, and 14 bases separated the two germline ends. Germline values: CDR1 MNHEY, CDR2 SVGAGI. This CDR3 comprises 16 residues. The CDR3 DNA sequence: TGTGCCAGCAGTTACTCGAGTTTTTACAGTCCCTACGAGCAGTACTTC. Its translation: CASSYSSFYSPYEQYF.

This clone was counted once. J is TRBJ2-5 and V is TRBV5-1; weak D call: TRBD2 (7 bases). Germline values: CDR1 SGHRS, CDR2 YFSETQ. V was trimmed by 0 bases and J by 1 base, leaving 13 bases between them. The CDR3 sequence is 16 residues long. The CDR3 region is CASSLVSGTSQETQYF. The DNA for the CDR3 is TGCGCCAGCAGCTTGGTAAGCGGGACAAGCCAAGAGACCCAGTACTTC.

About this clone itself: Other nucleotide sequences in the sample specify the same CDR3. The J gene is TRBJ1-3, the V gene TRBV5-1, with TRBD1 as a possible D gene (6 bases). V was clipped by 0 bases and J by 4 bases, with 8 bases between them. Germline CDR1 SGHRS, CDR2 YFSETQ. CDR3 size: 14 residues. The CDR3: CASSLGGPGNTIYF. The CDR3 bases are TGCGCCAGCAGCTTGGGGGGGCCCGGAAACACCATATATTTT. The full variable domain, in which reference TRBV5-1 and TRBJ1-3 provide the parts outside the CDR3, is KAGVTQTPRYLIKTRGQQVTLSCSPISGHRSVSWYQQTPGQGLQFLFEYFSETQRNKGNFPGRFSGRQFSNSRSEMNVSTLELGDSALYLCASSLGGPGNTIYFGEGSWLTVV.

In this sample, this clone turned up a few times. This sequence joins TRBV28 and TRBJ1-2, with D maybe TRBD1 (6 bases). The CDR3 extends over 11 amino acids. CDR1 MDHEN and CDR2 SYDVKM come from the germline V gene. The V and J ends lost 8 bases and 4 bases respectively, with 8 bases between them. This CDR3 reads CASGTTYGYTF. The CDR3 DNA reads as TGTGCCAGCGGGACAACCTATGGCTACACCTTC.

The chain links TRBV7-9 to TRBJ2-5, with D perhaps matching TRBD2 (5 bases). Trimming left V 1 base short and J 11 bases short, with 11 bases between. There are 12 residues in the CDR3. Germline V lookup: CDR1 SEHNR, CDR2 FQNEAQ (reference sequence). CDR3 coding DNA: TGTGCCAGCAGCTTAGTTACGGGATGTCAGTACTTC. Protein product: CASSLVTGCQYF.

The chain combines TRBV9 with TRBJ2-5; D remains ambiguous. The CDR3 runs to 14 residues. Germline CDR1 SGDLS, CDR2 YYNGEE. Trimming shortened V by 6 bases and J by 1 base, and 13 bases separated the two germline ends. CDR3 region: CASNRGVSQETQYF. The CDR3 DNA reads as TGTGCCAGCAACCGAGGAGTTTCCCAAGAGACCCAGTACTTC.

This sequence joins TRBV7-9 and TRBJ2-5; TRBD2 might be the D (6 bases). Looked up from germline, CDR1 is SEHNR and CDR2 is FQNEAQ (reference sequence). Trimming pared 5 bases from V and 2 bases from J, leaving 18 bases between. CDR3 length: 16 amino acids. The CDR3 here is CASSRLTAGRQETQYF. CDR3 DNA: TGTGCCAGCAGCAGGCTCACGGCGGGGCGGCAAGAGACCCAGTACTTC.

This chain connects TRBV6-6 to TRBJ1-1; weak D call: TRBD1 (5 bases). Trimming took off 7 bases at V and 11 bases at J, with 20 bases between the two ends. Germline lookup yields CDR1 MNHNY and CDR2 SVGAGI (reference sequence). This CDR3 comprises 13 residues. CDR3 region: CASTTTRDPVAFF. The CDR3 nucleotides read TGTGCCAGCACCACAACCAGGGACCCCGTCGCTTTCTTT.

The rearrangement links TRBV6-6 to TRBJ2-3; unclear D gene. The V and J ends lost 5 bases and 6 bases respectively, with 9 bases between them. This CDR3 region has 12 residues. Germline V CDR1 and CDR2: MNHNY, SVGAGI (reference sequence). The CDR3 spells CASSTLADTQYF. CDR3 bases: TGTGCCAGCAGTACCCTTGCGGATACGCAGTATTTT.

CDR3 protein: CASSAPGRPPSGNTIYF. The CDR3 DNA is TGTGCCAGCAGTGCTCCGGGACGCCCTCCCTCTGGAAACACCATATATTTT. V gene TRBV27 combines with J gene TRBJ1-3; tentative D call: TRBD1 (5 bases). Germline V CDR1 and CDR2: MNHEY, SMNVEV (reference sequence). The CDR3 is 17 amino acids. Trimming left V 5 bases short and J 0 bases short, with 17 bases between.

Turning to this clone: Other DNA variants within this sample encode the same CDR3. The V and J genes are TRBV7-2 and TRBJ1-1; D gene ambiguous. V was cut by 4 bases and J by 5 bases, with 11 bases left in between. Germline loops: CDR1 SGHTA, CDR2 FQGNSA. The CDR3 is 13 residues long. The DNA for the CDR3 is TGTGCCAGCAGCTCCTTGGCGGGGACTGAAGCTTTCTTT. Translated: CASSSLAGTEAFF.